This entry concerns a single T cell receptor (beta chain). It was with 60 Vbeta and 13 Jbeta primers that the PCR ran. Profiled with immunoSEQ multiplex PCR; TCRdb holds only in-frame clones, not every one. The sample includes about 83,000 clones, about 69% seen only once; the top ten take roughly 4.2%. This record comes from a study of cytomegalovirus exposure and HLA in healthy donors. The V end was cut by 6 bases, the J end by 5 bases, with 17 bases between. The CDR3 spans 14 residues. The germline CDR1 and CDR2 sequences are MGHDK and SYGVNS. The genes are TRBV25-1 and TRBJ2-7; tentatively, D is TRBD1 (6 bases). The sequenced material came from PBMCs. The clonotype comes from a man aged 55 to 70 in good health and CMV-seronegative. The CDR3 DNA follows: TGTGCCAGCAGCCCCAGGGGCCTTCACCACGAGCAGTACTTC. Translated, it gives CASSPRGLHHEQYF.